This record looks at one T cell receptor (beta chain) sequence and its context. It lacks a known antigen. Per-nucleotide qualities are absent, and no much larger clonotype sits a single base away. The sample originates from a study of cytomegalovirus exposure and HLA in healthy donors (dated by TCRdb to about 2017). Some background on the complete study: In an earlier analysis of 450 to 750 of the donors, roughly 300 Gb of sequence data and approximately 100 million unique TCR beta sequences from 150 million to 200 million T cells were reported. Alongside the repertoire data, information on donor age, sex, ethnicity and CMV serostatus was compiled. All discovery cohort repertoires had been generated using a single sequencing platform. In addition to the first cohort of around 670 subjects, a separate validation cohort of 120 different subjects was used. Typing coverage differed by locus: A, B, C, DRB1 and DQB1 were typed in roughly 620-640 donors, DQA1 in 500 to 550, DPA1 in some 600, and DPB1 in 400 to 490. An earlier analysis of approximately 640 of the donors applied high-throughput TCR beta sequencing to assess whether each TCR beta V gene segment acted as functional or pseudogenic. A later analysis re-examined previously published TCR beta repertoires from roughly 720 donors and added high-resolution HLA genotyping to investigate patterns of TCR occurrence. A later genetic analysis used genome-wide SNP genotypes for about 55% of the 666 donors, treating that subset as a discovery cohort. Class I and class II HLA loci were covered by the typing at four-digit resolution. The study used immunosequencing to profile the T cell repertoires of around 600 subjects and linked those repertoires to cytomegalovirus serostatus. Rather than drawing on any new phenotypic data, the later analysis identified candidate immune exposures from TCR beta sequences and the way those sequences occurred across donors. About five DR-DQ haplotypes were treated as single units for association and clustering because of strong linkage in the cohort. The study was designed to test whether signatures of past pathogen exposure could be identified by cataloging public T cell receptors. High-throughput TCR immunosequencing, statistical association of individual TCRs with disease status, and machine learning were combined to predict cytomegalovirus infection status. Of the approximately 400 genotyped donors, 81% fell in the genetic ancestry cluster associated with self-reported Caucasian donors. Among 350 to 400 genotyped donors of the cohort, an average of roughly 240,000 unique TCR beta nucleotide sequences were sequenced per donor, about a sixth of them non-productive. An early release covering about 600 HLA-typed donors comprised about 310 gigabases of sequencing data and 85 million or so unique TCR sequences. Overall results and qualifications from the work: Roughly uniform sequencing depth across donors was assumed in presence/absence analyses, although this assumption may not hold. Some IMGT-functional V segments, including TRBV6-2 and TRBV6-3, could not be distinguished by the 87-base-pair reads and were therefore excluded. In a later analysis, TCR association rates were found to vary across HLA loci, with the most associated TCRs seen for DRB1 alleles and the fewest for HLA-C alleles. A further reported finding was that TCR beta sequences accurately predicted the HLA-A and HLA-B alleles for most subjects in the first cohort. A group of highly shared sequence variants was considered likely to be a technical artifact of the sequencing pipeline. An association between a missense DCLRE1C variant and V-gene and J-gene trimming of TCR beta chains was found in a later genetic analysis and replicated in an independent cohort. In both the original and validation cohorts, the classifier was reported to diagnose cytomegalovirus status with high specificity and sensitivity. While some public TCRs were present in many individuals, most TCR sequences turned up only very rarely across donors. In the study, approximately 160 TCR beta chains were listed as associated with cytomegalovirus. Some 16 rarely observed V segments, including chromosome 9 orphons, were excluded from the earlier analysis of 550 to 700 of the donors because counts were too low. A later analysis reported that several top co-occurrence clusters appeared linked to parvovirus B19, influenza, CMV and Epstein-Barr virus. Linkage disequilibrium might explain the correlated functional status among segregating V segments, but an unknown experimental factor could not be excluded. Only TCR beta chains were sequenced in this cohort, and the absence of alpha or paired-chain data limited detectable features. Because HLA typing was missing for some donors at each locus, association tests included only the typed subset. It was suggested by the authors that the approach could potentially be generalized to other disease states and immunological phenotypes. Immune exposure information for the cohort was limited to CMV serostatus. Compared with the approximately 720-donor mean, donors in an Asian-associated ancestry cluster had fewer N-insertions in productive TCRs, according to a later genetic analysis. A few of the identified cytomegalovirus-associated TCR beta chains were confirmed in vitro to be specific for cytomegalovirus antigens. In a later analysis, 15,000 to 20,000 TCR beta sequences were associated with specific HLA alleles at a false discovery rate of 0.05. In a later analysis, most CMV-associated TCR beta chains were found to appear HLA-restricted, with HLA associations seemingly driven largely by CMV exposure. In an earlier analysis of approximately 590 of the donors, most TCR beta V segments appeared in productive rearrangements about 87% or about 30% of the time, broadly matching IMGT annotations. Compared with equally common non-associated chains, HLA-associated TCR beta chains in a later analysis were more clonally expanded and had lower generation probabilities. Assigning TCR associations to individual alleles was difficult when HLA alleles, especially DR and DQ, strongly co-occurred.

Library preparation employed the immunoSEQ multiplex PCR assay. A mixture of 60 forward primers for TCR Vbeta segments and 13 reverse primers for TCR Jbeta segments was used in the multiplex PCR. The CDR3 region of rearranged TCR beta genes was amplified from genomic DNA with a multiplex PCR assay. The amplified TCR beta libraries were sequenced on the Illumina HiSeq System as 87-base-pair reads. Turning to the authors' computational methods: A later analysis tallied 75 million to 95 million unique TCR beta chains across the 660 or so repertoires, and some 10 million of those chains were shared by two or more donors. To remove PCR and sequencing errors, raw reads were error-corrected and collapsed into unique sequences using a nearest-neighbor algorithm that merged closely related sequences. To assign V, D and J gene segments, CDR3 sequences were aligned to IMGT reference sequences. For a sequence to be retained, a match of at least six nucleotides was required to both a V gene segment and a J gene segment. A rearrangement counted as productive if the CDR3 had no stop codons and remained in frame with V and J, and every other rearrangement counted as non-productive. CDR3 was defined according to IMGT convention as the region running from the second conserved V-encoded cysteine to the conserved J-encoded phenylalanine. In an earlier analysis of around 570 of the donors, sequences lacking an unambiguous match to a single V gene segment were excluded. In an earlier analysis of several hundred of the donors, V segments were called functional above 56.7% productive rearrangements and were called segregating when the between-donor standard deviation exceeded 5%. To diagnose cytomegalovirus status from the catalog of TCR beta chain sequences, a statistical classification framework was built. In a later analysis, V and J genes were assigned by comparing TCR nucleotide sequences against IMGT/GENE-DB human TR gene sequences. A later analysis assigned CDR3 sequences and most-parsimonious VDJ recombination scenarios with the TCRdist pipeline. In a later analysis, each TCR beta chain was defined by its CDR3 amino acid sequence together with its V-gene family, and reads without a unique V-gene family were excluded. To address suspected cross-contamination and a sequencing artifact, a later analysis removed several hundred highly shared, low-generation-probability nucleotide sequences. In a later analysis, a clonal expansion index for each public chain was calculated from normalized within-repertoire ranks of inferred template counts. In a later analysis, generation probabilities were computed with a VDJ recombination model fitted to out-of-frame rearrangements, and the resulting probabilities were checked against IGoR. Hypergeometric tests were used in a later analysis to score TCR-TCR, TCR-HLA and TCR-CMV co-occurrence, with a repertoire-size bias correction applied to the TCR pairs. To estimate false discovery rates, a later analysis permuted the HLA or CMV assignments 20 times. In a later analysis, co-occurring TCRs were grouped with DBSCAN, and TCRdist sequence similarity was added when clustering was performed within HLA-allele-positive subsets. Repertoires with fewer than 30,000 or more than 120,000 public chains, plus five repertoires with anomalous nucleotide sharing, were excluded from co-occurrence clustering. TCRdb took over this immuneACCESS table, retaining in-frame rearrangements with V and J assigned. Such tables are incomplete; in checked studies, under half of the missing clones stem from an unresolved V gene, and the remainder is unexplained. V and J calls and clone size follow that table, whereas D and trimming were derived from the DNA. The sample table records 150,000 to 200,000 clones; roughly 84% of these occur just once. The ten most abundant clones make up 0.2% to 0.3% of the sample.

Inclusive of the bounding cysteine and phenylalanine, the CDR3 is 17 residues long. Here the CDR3 DNA is all that survives: 51 bases in frame from base 1. Trimming removed 5 bases from V and 0 bases from J; the gene matches leave 10 bases unexplained. CDR1 and CDR2 are read off the germline V gene (reference sequence) as MNHEY and SMNVEV. The cohort consisted of 650 to 850 healthy bone marrow donors. At the time of sampling, every cohort member was nominally healthy, though immune exposures that went unrecorded were likely present. The donor was CMV seronegative and was included in the group of under 450 seronegative cohort members. A peripheral blood sample was collected from each donor, and TCR beta sequencing was performed on peripheral blood mononuclear cells. Genomic DNA was extracted from the blood cell samples with the Qiagen DNeasy Blood Extraction Kit.

This clonotype was sampled from a girl in the first two years of life in good health and CMV-seronegative. Sequencing was performed on PBMCs. The rearranged chain carries TRBV27 and TRBJ1-2, and TRBD1 aligns with 9 junction nucleotides. The base sequence is TGTGCCAGCAGTGCGTCCGGGACAGGGCCTTCTAACTATGGCTACACCTTC. It translates to CASSASGTGPSNYGYTF.